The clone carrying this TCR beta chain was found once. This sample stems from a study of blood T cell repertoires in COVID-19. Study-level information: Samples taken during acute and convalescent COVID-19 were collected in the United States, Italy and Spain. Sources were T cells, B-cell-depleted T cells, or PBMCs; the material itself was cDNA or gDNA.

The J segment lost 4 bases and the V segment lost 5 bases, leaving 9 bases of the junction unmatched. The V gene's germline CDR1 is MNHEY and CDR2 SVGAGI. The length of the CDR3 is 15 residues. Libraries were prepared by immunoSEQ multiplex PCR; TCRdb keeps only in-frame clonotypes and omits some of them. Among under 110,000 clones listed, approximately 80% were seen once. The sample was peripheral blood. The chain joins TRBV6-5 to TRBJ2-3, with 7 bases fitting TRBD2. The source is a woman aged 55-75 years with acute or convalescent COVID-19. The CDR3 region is CASSPWWGRADTQYF. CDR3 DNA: TGTGCCAGCAGTCCGTGGTGGGGGAGGGCAGATACGCAGTATTTT.